These 8 T cell receptor beta chains share one sample of origin, sequenced in a study of beta chain features in type 1 diabetes. Study observations and caveats: Within each of all four CD4+ subsets, Type 1 diabetes patients had TCRB CDR3s that were moderately but significantly shorter.

Their antigens remain unidentified. The entirety of the isolated RNA underwent reverse transcription, so expressed TCRB transcripts were sequenced. Libraries were prepared by immunoSEQ multiplex PCR; TCRdb keeps only in-frame clonotypes and omits some of them. The table lists tens of thousands of clones, about 48% of them singletons. Sequencing was performed on central memory CD4+ T cells from blood. These receptors were taken from a man younger than 40 with type 1 diabetes.

This clone is a singleton in its sample. The rearrangement joins TRBV5-1 to TRBJ2-7; D is ambiguous. Trimming took off 4 bases at V and 4 bases at J, with 27 bases between the two ends. Germline loops: CDR1 SGHRS, CDR2 YFSETQ. This CDR3 is 18 amino acids long. The CDR3 here is CASSTTHGSNSLNYEQYF. CDR3 sequence (DNA): TGCGCCAGCAGCACTACGCACGGGTCCAACTCATTAAATTACGAGCAGTACTTC.

This clone was found a few times. The rearrangement joins TRBV18 to TRBJ2-3; D might be TRBD1 (10 bases). Per germline, CDR1 KGHSH and CDR2 LQKENI. V was cut by 6 bases and J by 2 bases, with 18 bases left in between. This CDR3 is built from 16 residues. CDR3 sequence: CASSLAGTGATDTQYF. The CDR3 DNA reads as TGTGCCAGCTCCCTAGCGGGGACAGGGGCCACAGATACGCAGTATTTT.

The J gene is TRBJ2-5, the V gene TRBV7-2; 15 positions match TRBD2. Unmatched junction bases numbered 4, after V lost 0 bases and J lost 5 bases. The CDR3 covers 17 residues. Per the germline V gene, CDR1 is SGHTA and CDR2 is FQGNSA. The CDR3 nucleotides read TGTGCCAGCAGCTTAGCGCCCGGACTAGCGGGGGGGGAGACCCAGTACTTC. Protein product: CASSLAPGLAGGETQYF.

This chain connects TRBV30 to TRBJ1-5; D possibly corresponds to TRBD1 (6 bases). The V end lost 5 bases, the J end lost 4 bases, and 15 bases lay between the germline ends. This CDR3 has 14 residues. Germline V gene data show CDR1 as GTSNPN and CDR2 as SVGIG (reference sequence). Written as DNA, the CDR3 is TGTGCCTGGTGCTCAGGGGTTGGGAATCAGCCCCAGCATTTT. It encodes CAWCSGVGNQPQHF.

This clone was seen only a few times. V usage is TRBV5-1 and J usage is TRBJ1-3; 9 bases agree with TRBD1. The CDR3 has 16 residues. The V segment lost 3 bases and the J segment 4 bases; nucleotides outside the gene matches: 8. Germline CDR1 SGHRS, CDR2 YFSETQ. The CDR3 loop reads CASSSTGTGIGNTIYF. CDR3 nucleotide sequence: TGCGCCAGCAGCTCCACCGGGACAGGGATCGGAAACACCATATATTTT. Using reference TRBV5-1 and TRBJ1-3 for the parts outside the CDR3, the full variable domain is KAGVTQTPRYLIKTRGQQVTLSCSPISGHRSVSWYQQTPGQGLQFLFEYFSETQRNKGNFPGRFSGRQFSNSRSEMNVSTLELGDSALYLCASSSTGTGIGNTIYFGEGSWLTVV.

The chain uses TRBV9 and TRBJ2-2, with 8 bases aligning to TRBD2. Germline lookup yields CDR1 SGDLS and CDR2 YYNGEE. J gave up 4 bases and V 4 bases, and 6 bases lay outside the gene matches. CDR3 size: 15 residues. The CDR3 DNA reads TGTGCCAGCAGCCTGGGACTAGTAGGCACCGGGGAGCTGTTTTTT. Translated, it gives CASSLGLVGTGELFF. The complete variable domain, with remaining parts taken from reference TRBV9 and TRBJ2-2, reads DSGVTQTPKHLITATGQRVTLRCSPRSGDLSVYWYQQSLDQGLQFLIQYYNGEERAKGNILERFSAQQFPDLHSELNLSSLELGDSALYFCASSLGLVGTGELFFGEGSRLTVL.

This clone was seen a few times. The rearrangement uses TRBV2 and TRBJ2-2, with a weak D call TRBD2 (6 bases). Trimming took off 6 bases at V and 2 bases at J, with 16 bases between the two ends. Per the germline V gene, CDR1 is SNHLY and CDR2 is FYNNEI. The CDR3 runs 16 residues. CDR3 nucleotides: TGTGCCAGCAGGGGCCGGGCGGGGCCCAACACCGGGGAGCTGTTTTTT. This gives the protein CASRGRAGPNTGELFF.

As regards this clone: Other DNA sequences of this sample code for an identical CDR3. The chain links TRBV11-2 to TRBJ2-7; no firm D call. This CDR3 spans 13 amino acids. Germline assignment: CDR1 SGHAT and CDR2 FQNNGV. V shed 2 bases and J shed 2 bases, with 7 bases lying between them. The CDR3 DNA reads TGTGCCAGCAGCTTAACGGGTCCCTACGAGCAGTACTTC. Protein: CASSLTGPYEQYF.